Listed here are 9 T cell receptor beta chains from one sample, sequenced in a study of T cell repertoires in ileal Crohn's disease. The method was immunoSEQ multiplex PCR; TCRdb's version includes in-frame clones alone and lacks a portion of them. Here the sample spans 3,000 to 5,000 clones, about 76% being singletons. Sequenced: ileal tissue. The source is an adult with Crohn's disease.

This clone has a single count. The gene calls are TRBV7-3 and TRBJ2-3; D might be TRBD2 (9 bases). The germline V gene has CDR1 SGHTA and CDR2 FQGTGA. There are 18 residues in the CDR3. Trimming pared 5 bases from V and 6 bases from J, leaving 27 bases between. The CDR3 reads CASSRRDRRRGGPDTQYF. The CDR3 nucleotides are TGTGCCAGCAGCCGTCGGGACAGGCGGCGGGGGGGCCCGGATACGCAGTATTTT.

The chain joins TRBV28 to TRBJ1-5; D not resolved. Trimming removed 3 bases from V and 0 bases from J, with 9 bases in between. This CDR3 comprises 15 residues. Germline V CDR1 and CDR2: MDHEN, SYDVKM. CDR3 DNA sequence: TGTGCCAGCAGTTTCAGCGGTTATAGCAATCAGCCCCAGCATTTT. Its translation: CASSFSGYSNQPQHF.

The V call is TRBV5-4, the J call TRBJ1-1; the D is unclear. Trimming took off 0 bases at V and 1 base at J, with 7 bases between the two ends. CDR1 is SGHNT and CDR2 is YYREEE in the germline V gene (reference sequence). This CDR3 has 14 residues. The CDR3 spells CASSLAGGNTEAFF. CDR3 nucleotide sequence: TGTGCCAGCAGCTTGGCCGGAGGGAACACTGAAGCTTTCTTT. The full variable domain, completed using reference TRBV5-4 and TRBJ1-1, is ETGVTQSPTHLIKTRGQQVTLRCSSQSGHNTVSWYQQALGQGPQFIFQYYREEENGRGNFPPRFSGLQFPNYSSELNVNALELDDSALYLCASSLAGGNTEAFFGQGTRLTVV.

Only one count was recorded for this clone. The gene calls are TRBV7-3 and TRBJ2-1, with 9 bases aligning to TRBD2. The J segment lost 3 bases and the V segment lost 2 bases, leaving 8 bases of the junction unmatched. CDR1 and CDR2 (germline): SGHTA, FQGTGA. CDR3 length equals 17 residues. In DNA, the CDR3 is TGTGCCAGCAGCTTAGGGGTAGGCGGGGGGGTCTACAATGAGCAGTTCTTC. Its protein is CASSLGVGGGVYNEQFF.

The chain uses TRBV29-1 and TRBJ1-4, with D maybe TRBD1 (6 bases). V was shortened by 2 bases and J by 7 bases, with 11 bases between the two germline ends. This CDR3 region has 13 residues. CDR1 is SQVTM and CDR2 is ANQGSEA in the germline V gene. The CDR3 here is CSVEPGVGEKLFF. In DNA, the CDR3 is TGCAGCGTTGAACCAGGGGTGGGTGAAAAACTGTTTTTT.

V usage is TRBV9 and J usage is TRBJ1-2, with D uncertain. Germline-derived CDR1 and CDR2 are SGDLS and YYNGEE. The CDR3 spans 15 residues. Deletions cut 0 bases from V and 8 bases from J, with 17 bases between. CDR3 DNA: TGTGCCAGCAGCGTAGATTGGGAGGGTATCGGCGGCTACACCTTC. Protein product: CASSVDWEGIGGYTF. The whole variable domain, remainder taken from reference TRBV9 and TRBJ1-2, is DSGVTQTPKHLITATGQRVTLRCSPRSGDLSVYWYQQSLDQGLQFLIQYYNGEERAKGNILERFSAQQFPDLHSELNLSSLELGDSALYFCASSVDWEGIGGYTFGSGTRLTVV.

This chain links TRBV18 with TRBJ2-7, with 9 bases fitting TRBD1. V shed 4 bases and J 3 bases; nucleotides not matched to a gene: 4. The CDR3 extends over 14 amino acids. CDR1 and CDR2 from the germline V gene are KGHSH and LQKENI. In nucleotides, the CDR3 is TGTGCCAGCTCACAGGACAGGGGAGTCTACGAGCAGTACTTC. Its translation is CASSQDRGVYEQYF.

This chain links TRBV11-2 with TRBJ2-6; D call uncertain. The CDR3 covers 16 residues. V lost 0 bases, J lost 2 bases, and 8 bases lay in between. Germline assignment: CDR1 SGHAT and CDR2 FQNNGV. The CDR3 is CASSLDSLAGANVLTF. The DNA for the CDR3 is TGTGCCAGCAGCTTAGACAGCCTAGCTGGGGCCAACGTCCTGACTTTC.

V gene TRBV10-3 combines with J gene TRBJ2-1, with D maybe TRBD1 (5 bases). With 10 bases removed from V and 12 bases from J, the gap between germline ends came to 16 bases. The CDR3 totals 11 residues. Germline V gene data show CDR1 as ENHRY and CDR2 as SYGVKD. CDR3 nucleotides: TGTGCCAGTAAGGGCGTCCAGGGGCAGTTCTTC. It is translated as CASKGVQGQFF.